The 20 T cell receptor beta chains below were found in one sample sequenced in a study of blood T cell repertoires in COVID-19. Repertoires were generated with immunoSEQ multiplex PCR, while TCRdb's copy carries only in-frame clones and drops some. In the table there are 200,000 to 250,000 clones, more than 75% of which are singletons. The sequenced sample was peripheral blood. Source of these receptors: a man between 40 and 49 years old with active or convalescent COVID-19.

V is TRBV7-5 and J is TRBJ2-1; the table's D call, TRBD2, was not checked against the DNA. TRBV7-5 is designated a pseudogene. The CDR3 is made up of 17 amino acids. CDR3 nucleotides: TGTGTCAGAAGCTTAGGAGCGGCTAGCGGGAGGGATAATGAGCAGTTCTTC. This translates into CVRSLGAASGRDNEQFF.

The chain has TRBV5-1 and TRBJ1-4; 11 positions agree with TRBD1. The CDR3 totals 16 residues. Germline V gene data show CDR1 as SGHRS and CDR2 as YFSETQ. With V trimmed by 5 bases and J by 4 bases, 7 bases remained unmatched. CDR3 residues: CASRAGDRGDNEKLFF. The CDR3 bases are TGCGCCAGCAGAGCAGGGGACAGGGGGGATAATGAAAAACTGTTTTTT.

CDR3 nucleotides: TGTGCCAGTAGTATAGCAGCAGGGGCCGGAAGAAATGAGCAGTTCTTC. This encodes CASSIAAGAGRNEQFF. The chain joins TRBV19 to TRBJ2-1, with a tentative D call TRBD1 (6 bases). V lost 1 base and J lost 7, with 17 bases in between. Per the germline V gene, CDR1 is LNHDA and CDR2 is SQIVND (reference sequence). The CDR3 is 16 residues long.

The chain carries TRBV4-2 and TRBJ2-7; TRBD1 matches at 7 bases. The length of the CDR3 is 12 residues. Looked up from germline, CDR1 is LGHNA and CDR2 is YNFKEQ. The V gene end was trimmed by 5 bases and the J gene end by 9 bases; junction bases not matched to a gene: 7. CDR3 sequence: CASSYDRDRQYF. In nucleotides, the CDR3 is TGTGCCAGCAGCTACGACAGGGACCGGCAGTACTTC.

The chain combines TRBV27 with TRBJ2-7; 13 nucleotides align to TRBD2. The V gene end was trimmed by 5 bases and the J gene end by 3 bases; junction bases not matched to a gene: 4. The CDR3 sequence is 15 residues long. Germline V lookup: CDR1 MNHEY, CDR2 SMNVEV (reference sequence). The CDR3 bases are TGTGCCAGCAGTGCCGGGACTAGCGGGATCTACGAGCAGTACTTC. Translation gives CASSAGTSGIYEQYF.

This CDR3 reads CSASHGGNSPLHF. In nucleotides, the CDR3 is TGCAGTGCTAGTCACGGGGGAAATTCACCCCTCCACTTT. The chain uses TRBV20-1 and TRBJ1-6, with D possibly TRBD1 on 5 matching bases. The CDR3 extends over 13 amino acids. Between the trimmed V and J ends, which lost 3 bases and 7 bases, there was a span of 10 bases. In germline, CDR1 is DFQATT, CDR2 SNEGSKA (reference sequence).

V and J are TRBV19 and TRBJ2-2; TRBD1 matches at 10 bases. Germline CDR1 LNHDA, CDR2 SQIVND (reference sequence). The CDR3 has 15 residues. V lost 5 bases to trimming and J lost 5 bases; unmatched junction nucleotides: 5. The CDR3 loop reads CASSVDRGWTGELFF. CDR3 coding DNA: TGTGCCAGTAGTGTGGACAGGGGGTGGACCGGGGAGCTGTTTTTT.

This rearrangement joins TRBV5-5 to TRBJ2-2; maybe TRBD2 (5 bases). The CDR3 extends over 13 amino acids. The V gene lost 4 bases and the J gene lost 6 bases, with 10 bases spanning the gap. The germline V gene encodes CDR1 SGHKS and CDR2 YYEKEE (reference sequence). This chain's CDR3 is CASSREGAGELFF. For the CDR3, the DNA is TGTGCCAGCAGCCGCGAGGGCGCCGGGGAGCTGTTTTTT.

The genes are TRBV7-8 and TRBJ2-1; no reliable D call. CDR3 length equals 14 residues. With 7 bases removed from V and 5 bases from J, the gap between germline ends came to 15 bases. CDR1 is SGHVS and CDR2 is FQNEAQ in the germline V gene. The CDR3 DNA follows: TGTGCCAGCACCCGTGGAGAGATCAACAATGAGCAGTTCTTC. Translation gives CASTRGEINNEQFF. Full variable domain (missing parts from reference TRBV7-8 and TRBJ2-1): GAGVSQSPRYKVAKRGQDVALRCDPISGHVSLFWYQQALGQGPEFLTYFQNEAQLDKSGLPSDRFFAERPEGSVSTLKIQRTQQEDSAVYLCASTRGEINNEQFFGPGTRLTVL.

The chain uses TRBV7-6 and TRBJ2-6; no clear D. From germline, CDR1 is SGHVS and CDR2 FNYEAQ. This CDR3 comprises 17 residues. Trimming shortened V by 5 bases and J by 0 bases, and 14 bases separated the two germline ends. DNA for the CDR3: TGTGCCAGCAGCCCCGTAACATCTAGCTCTGGGGCCAACGTCCTGACTTTC. Protein sequence: CASSPVTSSSGANVLTF.

V and J are TRBV18 and TRBJ2-6; TRBD1 matches 9 bases. In germline, CDR1 is KGHSH, CDR2 LQKENI. The CDR3 has 18 residues. The V gene end was trimmed by 3 bases and the J gene end by 3 bases; junction bases not matched to a gene: 9. CDR3 bases: TGTGCCAGCTCACCCCCGGCAGGGACAGGGAGTGGGGCCAACGTCCTGACTTTC. Its translation: CASSPPAGTGSGANVLTF.

The chain couples TRBV5-1 to TRBJ2-1; D remains unclear. Germline V gene lookup returns CDR1 SGHRS and CDR2 YFSETQ. V lost 4 bases to trimming and J lost 6 bases, with 14 bases between them. The CDR3 has 14 amino acids. CDR3 DNA: TGCGCCAGCAGCACCTCCATTGGCCTCAATGAGCAGTTCTTC. The encoded protein is CASSTSIGLNEQFF.

This clone has a handful of counts. The V gene is TRBV28, the J gene TRBJ1-2; a weak D match, TRBD1 (5 bases). This CDR3 is built from 12 residues. Deletions cut 5 bases from V and 3 bases from J, with 7 bases between. Germline CDR1 and CDR2: MDHEN and SYDVKM. The CDR3 nucleotides read TGTGCCAGCAGTCAGGGATACTATGGCTACACCTTC. Amino acids: CASSQGYYGYTF.

This clone was observed once. V is TRBV2 and J is TRBJ2-7; 11 nucleotides align to TRBD1. The V and J ends lost 8 bases and 5 bases, in that order; junction bases with no gene match: 5. This CDR3 is built from 13 residues. Germline assignment: CDR1 SNHLY and CDR2 FYNNEI. CDR3 DNA sequence: TGTGCCAGCTGGGGGACAGGGGGTCACGAGCAGTACTTC. Its translation: CASWGTGGHEQYF.

This clone was counted once. The rearrangement uses TRBV18 and TRBJ2-2, with TRBD1 matching 7 bases. Trimming at V came to 6 bases and at J to 1 base, leaving 2 bases not matched to a gene. The CDR3 covers 14 residues. Germline values: CDR1 KGHSH, CDR2 LQKENI. The CDR3 here is CASSRQGNTGELFF. CDR3 in DNA: TGTGCCAGCTCGAGACAGGGGAACACCGGGGAGCTGTTTTTT.

The gene calls are TRBV29-1 and TRBJ1-1; D is ambiguous. The CDR3 covers 11 residues. Trimming removed 4 bases from V and 1 base from J, with 4 bases in between. Germline assignment: CDR1 SQVTM and CDR2 ANQGSEA. CDR3 in amino acids: CSVVRNTEAFF. DNA for the CDR3: TGCAGCGTTGTCAGGAACACTGAAGCTTTCTTT.

The chain recombines TRBV5-1 with TRBJ2-4, with 7 positions matching TRBD2. The CDR3 runs to 14 residues. V was pared by 6 bases and J by 6 bases, with 9 bases of the junction left unmatched. Germline-derived CDR1 and CDR2 are SGHRS and YFSETQ. The DNA for the CDR3 is TGCGCCAGCACGACCACGGGGGGAGGAAACATTCAGTACTTC. Translated, it gives CASTTTGGGNIQYF.

A single count supports this clone. The rearrangement joins TRBV5-4 to TRBJ2-2; D is perhaps TRBD1 (6 bases). Germline V gene sequence: CDR1 SGHNT, CDR2 YYREEE (reference sequence). The CDR3 has 16 amino acids. With 4 bases removed from V and 7 bases from J, the gap between germline ends came to 20 bases. The CDR3: CASSLNRDIGSGELFF. CDR3 coding DNA: TGTGCCAGCAGCCTTAACCGGGACATCGGAAGCGGGGAGCTGTTTTTT. The variable domain in full, completed from reference TRBV5-4 and TRBJ2-2, reads ETGVTQSPTHLIKTRGQQVTLRCSSQSGHNTVSWYQQALGQGPQFIFQYYREEENGRGNFPPRFSGLQFPNYSSELNVNALELDDSALYLCASSLNRDIGSGELFFGEGSRLTVL.

The rearrangement links TRBV3-1 (or the pseudogene TRBV3-2) to TRBJ2-7; 9 bases align to TRBD2. The ends lost 0 bases at V and 0 bases at J; junction bases unmatched: 9. The CDR3 is made up of 18 amino acids. Germline V gene sequence: CDR1 LGHDT, CDR2 YNNKEL (reference sequence). CDR3 DNA sequence: TGTGCCAGCAGCCAAGAGGGAGTAGCGGGGGTCCCCTCCTACGAGCAGTACTTC. As protein: CASSQEGVAGVPSYEQYF.

The chain couples TRBV7-2 to TRBJ1-1; D is ambiguous. Germline V gives CDR1 SGHTA, CDR2 FQGNSA. CDR3 size: 13 residues. Trimming stripped 5 bases from V and 3 bases from J, with 10 bases between. CDR3 coding DNA: TGTGCCAGCAGCGTTGTTATGTACACTGAAGCTTTCTTT. Translation gives CASSVVMYTEAFF.